The subject of this entry is one T cell receptor beta chain. What it binds is unknown. This entry is derived from a study of shared clonotypes between healthy human individuals. Study observations and caveats: Four donors shared about 5% of their naive CD4 clonotypes. A generally larger estimated richness was seen in naive subsets than in memory subsets.

Germline CDR1 SNHLY, CDR2 FYNNEI. V shed 7 bases, J shed 4 bases, and the junction held 4 bases outside the gene matches. The CDR3 runs to 15 residues. Genomic DNA belonging to each subset was distributed in equal measure over several immunoSEQ plates. The repertoire was sequenced with immunoSEQ multiplex PCR; TCRdb's copy has only in-frame clones and lacks some. Of roughly 520,000 clones listed, approximately 94% are singletons. The source is a woman in her twenties or thirties in good health. This rearrangement joins TRBV2 to TRBJ2-1, with 13 bases aligning to TRBD2. The sequenced material came from naive CD4+ T cells sorted from blood. The subset is: CD45RA+ positively selected. DNA for the CDR3: TGTGCCAGCACCGGACTAGCGGGAGCGTACAATGAGCAGTTCTTC. Amino acids: CASTGLAGAYNEQFF.